This TCR beta chain appears in the sequencing data of a study of blood T cell repertoires in COVID-19. For the study at large: T cells, B-cell-depleted T cells, or PBMCs provided the cDNA or gDNA that served as material.

V was clipped by 10 bases and J by 1 base, with 9 bases between them. This CDR3 region has 12 residues. From germline, CDR1 is LGHDT and CDR2 YNNKEL (reference sequence). How the authors handled the data: How many nucleated cells were present was estimated from reference gene primer amplification. Using immunoSEQ multiplex PCR, the repertoire was profiled, and TCRdb retains in-frame clones only, with some absent. V, J and clone size derive from that table, while D and trimming were established from the DNA sequence. This repertoire shows about 260,000 clones, 75% to 90% found once; its top ten account for more than 1.3%.

The V gene is TRBV3-1 (or the pseudogene TRBV3-2), the J gene TRBJ2-3, with D perhaps matching TRBD2 (6 bases). This receptor was obtained from a woman between 40 and 55 years old who had recovered from COVID-19. Material: peripheral blood. CDR3 sequence: CATSGGTDTQYF. CDR3 nucleotides: TGTGCCACGTCGGGGGGCACAGATACGCAGTATTTT.